This TCR beta chain was identified in a study of early T cells in non-severe SARS-CoV-2 infection. As for the study in general: Investigators sequenced bulk RNA drawn from unsorted whole blood, and chains remained unpaired. Study-wide findings and caveats: Anti-spike CD8 specificities were favored by VDJdb matching, whose results missed private and CD4 specificities.

This clonotype was counted many times. Its antigen is unidentified. Germline lookup yields CDR1 GTSNPN and CDR2 SVGIG (reference sequence). V was trimmed by 0 bases and J by 3 bases, leaving 17 bases between them. The CDR3 spans 16 residues. Attachment of unique molecular identifiers to individual cDNA molecules was performed. In TCRdb, the 5' RACE reads were re-called with MiXCR into one record per CDR3 protein. The sample includes about 90,000 distinct CDR3 sequences, roughly 12% of them seen just once. The rearrangement links TRBV30 to TRBJ2-5; a possible D gene is TRBD1 (6 bases). This receptor was obtained from an adult who was a healthcare worker with PCR-confirmed SARS-CoV-2 infection or an uninfected control (not recorded which). Specimen: whole blood, collected at baseline. Here the CDR3 reads CAWSVTDRKNKETQYF. The CDR3 DNA reads as TGTGCCTGGAGTGTCACCGACAGGAAGAATAAAGAGACCCAGTACTTC. Full variable domain (remainder filled in from reference TRBV30 and TRBJ2-5): SQTIHQWPATLVQPVGSPLSLECTVEGTSNPNLYWYRQAAGRGLQLLFYSVGIGQISSEVPQNLSASRPQDRQFILSSKKLLLSDSGFYLCAWSVTDRKNKETQYFGPGTRLLVL.